These T cell receptor beta chains were read from a single sample in a study of blood T cell repertoires in COVID-19. The method was immunoSEQ multiplex PCR; TCRdb's version includes in-frame clones alone and lacks a portion of them. Seen here are a few hundred thousand clones, around 86% observed once, and the top ten hold approximately 7%. Sequencing was carried out using peripheral blood. The receptors here all came from a woman in her 70s with active or convalescent COVID-19. The CDR3 runs from the conserved cysteine through the conserved F or W. The order of the fields is D gene, J gene, clone size, V gene, CDR3 protein, CDR3 DNA. A D gene is named only where the DNA matches it firmly. The size of a clone is reported for some rows only, either as once, few or many, or as a class for expanded clones.

. TRBJ2-5 . TRBV6-5 CASSPRGAYRETQYF TGTGCCAGCAGTCCACGCGGGGCTTACCGAGAGACCCAGTACTTC
. TRBJ2-5 . TRBV18 CASSPTLAGKETQYF TGTGCCAGCTCACCTACCCTGGCGGGGAAGGAGACCCAGTACTTC
TRBD1 TRBJ2-2 . TRBV4-2 CASSRGQGETGTGELFF TGTGCCAGCAGCCGGGGACAGGGGGAAACAGGGACCGGGGAGCTGTTTTTT
TRBD2 TRBJ2-7 once TRBV13 CASNLKTGRSGGFLYEQYF TGTGCCAGCAACCTAAAGACAGGCCGTAGCGGGGGTTTTCTATACGAGCAGTACTTC
. TRBJ1-5 . TRBV6-5 CASMELGQTNQPQHF TGTGCCAGCATGGAACTCGGACAGACGAATCAGCCCCAGCATTTT
. TRBJ1-5 . TRBV6-5 CASPEWGLNQPQHF TGTGCCAGCCCTGAATGGGGCCTTAATCAGCCCCAGCATTTT
. TRBJ2-1 . TRBV5-1 CASSLDPNNEQFF TGCGCCAGCAGCTTGGACCCTAACAATGAGCAGTTCTTC
TRBD2 TRBJ2-5 . TRBV5-1 CASSLAGASGGLQETQYF TGCGCCAGCAGCTTGGCGGGGGCTAGCGGGGGCCTTCAAGAGACCCAGTACTTC
. TRBJ1-1 . TRBV19 CASSPPGGANTEAFF TGTGCCAGTAGTCCCCCCGGCGGGGCGAACACTGAAGCTTTCTTT
. TRBJ2-3 . TRBV7-9 CASSLSTATDTQYF TGTGCCAGCAGCTTGAGTACAGCCACAGATACGCAGTATTTT
. TRBJ2-5 . TRBV18 CASSQYEGTQYF TGTGCCAGCTCACAATACGAGGGGACCCAGTACTTC
TRBD2 TRBJ2-1 . TRBV4-1 CASSHSGGNEQFF TGCGCCAGCAGCCACAGCGGGGGTAATGAGCAGTTCTTC